This T cell receptor (beta chain) was retrieved from a study of OX40 agonist ivuxolimab in advanced cancers. Repertoires were generated with immunoSEQ multiplex PCR, while TCRdb's copy carries only in-frame clones and drops some. This sample has tens of thousands of clones, with 81% found just once. The CDR3 contains 10 residues. V lost 3 bases and J 10 bases, leaving 4 bases between the germline ends. The germline CDR1 and CDR2 sequences are SNHLY and FYNNEI. Source: CD4+ or CD8+ T cells sorted from blood, taken in a trial of the OX40 agonist ivuxolimab. This TCR derives from an adult with an advanced solid tumor such as melanoma, head and neck, liver or kidney cancer. The chain uses TRBV2 and TRBJ2-1; D unresolved. The CDR3 loop reads CASSDWEQFF. The DNA for the CDR3 is TGTGCCAGCAGTGACTGGGAGCAGTTCTTC.